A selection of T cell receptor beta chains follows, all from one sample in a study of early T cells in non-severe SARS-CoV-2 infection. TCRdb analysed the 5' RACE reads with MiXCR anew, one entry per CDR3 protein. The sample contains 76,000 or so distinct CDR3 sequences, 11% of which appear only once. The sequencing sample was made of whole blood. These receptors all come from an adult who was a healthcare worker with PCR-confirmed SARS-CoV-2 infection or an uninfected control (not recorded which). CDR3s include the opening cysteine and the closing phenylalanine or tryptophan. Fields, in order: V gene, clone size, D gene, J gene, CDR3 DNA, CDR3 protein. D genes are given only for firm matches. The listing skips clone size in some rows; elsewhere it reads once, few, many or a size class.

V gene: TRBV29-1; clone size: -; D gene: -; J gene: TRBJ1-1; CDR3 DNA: TGCAGCGCCCCAGACCCGGGGAACACTGAAGCTTTCTTT; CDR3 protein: CSAPDPGNTEAFF
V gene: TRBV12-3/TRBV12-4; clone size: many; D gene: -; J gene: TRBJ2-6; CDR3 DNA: TGTGCCAGCAGACAGACTGGGGCCAACGTCCTGACTTTC; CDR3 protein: CASRQTGANVLTF
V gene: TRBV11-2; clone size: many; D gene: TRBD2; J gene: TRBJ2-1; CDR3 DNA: TGTGCCAGCAGCAGCCCCGGGAGGGATGAGCAGTTCTTC; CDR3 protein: CASSSPGRDEQFF
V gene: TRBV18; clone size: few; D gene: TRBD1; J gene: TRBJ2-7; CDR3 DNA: TGTGCCAGCTCACCGGACAGGACCTCCTACGAGCAGTACTTC; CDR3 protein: CASSPDRTSYEQYF
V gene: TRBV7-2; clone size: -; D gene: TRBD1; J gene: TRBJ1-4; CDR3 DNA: TGTGCCAGCAGCCTCGAAGGGGCAGGGGGTGAAAAACTGTTTTTT; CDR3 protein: CASSLEGAGGEKLFF
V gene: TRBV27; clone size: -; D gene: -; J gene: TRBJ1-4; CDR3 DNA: TGTGCCAGCAGTTTCAGGGCTTTTAATGAAAAACTGTTTTTT; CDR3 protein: CASSFRAFNEKLFF
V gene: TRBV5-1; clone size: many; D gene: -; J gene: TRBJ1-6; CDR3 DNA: TGCGCCAGCAGAAGTTCCTATAATTCACCCCTCCACTTT; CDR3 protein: CASRSSYNSPLHF
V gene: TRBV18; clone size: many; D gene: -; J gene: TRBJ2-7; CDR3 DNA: TGTGCCAGCTCACCCTCCTCAGGGGAACGCGAGCAGTACTTC; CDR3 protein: CASSPSSGEREQYF
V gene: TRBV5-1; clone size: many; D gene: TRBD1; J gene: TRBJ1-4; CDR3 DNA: TGCGCCAGCAGCTCGGGACAGTCTGGGGAAAAACTGTTTTTT; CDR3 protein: CASSSGQSGEKLFF
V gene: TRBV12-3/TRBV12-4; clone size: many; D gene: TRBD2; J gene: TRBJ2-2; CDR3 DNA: TGTGCCGCTCGTTTCACTAGCGTAGCGAACACCGGGGAGCTGTTTTTT; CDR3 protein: CAARFTSVANTGELFF
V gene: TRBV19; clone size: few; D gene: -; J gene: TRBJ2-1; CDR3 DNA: TGTGCCAGTAGCGCAAATCGAGGTGGGGAGCAGTTCTTC; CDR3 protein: CASSANRGGEQFF
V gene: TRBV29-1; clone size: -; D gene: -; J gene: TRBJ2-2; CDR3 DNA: TGCAGCGTTGCGCCCGACAAGAACACCGGGGAGCTGTTTTTT; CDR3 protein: CSVAPDKNTGELFF
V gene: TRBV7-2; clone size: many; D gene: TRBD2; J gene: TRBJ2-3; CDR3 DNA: TGTGCCAGCCGAGGCGGTGGCGTCCAGCGGGGGGGCGATGATACGCAGTATTTT; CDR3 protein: CASRGGGVQRGGDDTQYF
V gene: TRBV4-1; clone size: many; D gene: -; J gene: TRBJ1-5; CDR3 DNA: TGCGCCAGCAGCCCCAGACAGCCATATAGCAATCAGCCCCAGCATTTT; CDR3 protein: CASSPRQPYSNQPQHF
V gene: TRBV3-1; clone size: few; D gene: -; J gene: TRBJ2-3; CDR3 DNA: TGTGCCAGCAGCCGGCTAGCGCAGACTAGCACAGATACGCAGTATTTT; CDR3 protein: CASSRLAQTSTDTQYF
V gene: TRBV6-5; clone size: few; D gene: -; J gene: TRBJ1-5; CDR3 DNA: TGTGCCAGCAGTTACGGGGGCACCAATCAGCCCCAGCATTTT; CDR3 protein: CASSYGGTNQPQHF
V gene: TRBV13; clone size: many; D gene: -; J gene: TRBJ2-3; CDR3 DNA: TGTGCCAGCAGCTTACTCCAGACAGATACGCAGTATTTT; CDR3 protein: CASSLLQTDTQYF
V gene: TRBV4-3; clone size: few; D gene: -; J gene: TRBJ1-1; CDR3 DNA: TGCGCCAGCAGCCAGGTCGGGGGGGCCCCGAACACTGAAGCTTTCTTT; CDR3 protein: CASSQVGGAPNTEAFF
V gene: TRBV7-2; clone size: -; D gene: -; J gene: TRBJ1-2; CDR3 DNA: TGTGCCAGCAGCTTAGGAATAGCCCTTTCCTATGGCTACACCTTC; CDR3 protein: CASSLGIALSYGYTF
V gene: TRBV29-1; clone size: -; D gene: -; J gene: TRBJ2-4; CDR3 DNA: TGCAGCGCAGTAAAAAGAGGCGTTCCAAAAGCCAAAAACATTCAGTACTTC; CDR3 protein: CSAVKRGVPKAKNIQYF
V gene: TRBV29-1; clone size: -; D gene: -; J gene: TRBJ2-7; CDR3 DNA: TGCAGCGTTGAAGAAGGGTCCTACGAGCAGTACTTC; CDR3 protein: CSVEEGSYEQYF
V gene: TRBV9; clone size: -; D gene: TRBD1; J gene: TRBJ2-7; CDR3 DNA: TGTGCCAGCAGCGAGGGGGCCCAGTCCTACGAGCAGTACTTC; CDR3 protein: CASSEGAQSYEQYF
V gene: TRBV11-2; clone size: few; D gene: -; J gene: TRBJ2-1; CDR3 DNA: TGTGCCAGCAGCTTAGCCCCTGGGGGGTTCAATGAGCAGTTCTTC; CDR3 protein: CASSLAPGGFNEQFF
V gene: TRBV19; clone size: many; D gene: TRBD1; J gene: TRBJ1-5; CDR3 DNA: TGCGCCAGTAGTAAGCCGGGACAGTTGTGGAATCAGCCCCAGCATTTT; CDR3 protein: CASSKPGQLWNQPQHF
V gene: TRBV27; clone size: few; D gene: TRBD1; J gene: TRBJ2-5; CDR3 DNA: TGTGCCAGCAGCCCTACCGGACAGGGAATAAAGACCCAGTACTTC; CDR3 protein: CASSPTGQGIKTQYF
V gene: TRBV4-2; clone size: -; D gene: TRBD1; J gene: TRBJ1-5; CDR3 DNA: TGTGCCAGCAGCCAACCAGGACAGGGCGGATTTGAGCCCCAGCATTTT; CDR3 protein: CASSQPGQGGFEPQHF
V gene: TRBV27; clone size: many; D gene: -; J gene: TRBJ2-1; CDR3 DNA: TGTGCCAGCAGTTCTCCCCAGGAGCAGTTCTTC; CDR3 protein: CASSSPQEQFF
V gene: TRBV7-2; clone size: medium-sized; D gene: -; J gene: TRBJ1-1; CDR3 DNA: TGTGCCAGCAGACAGGGCAGGGGAAACACTGAAGCTTTCTTT; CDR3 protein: CASRQGRGNTEAFF
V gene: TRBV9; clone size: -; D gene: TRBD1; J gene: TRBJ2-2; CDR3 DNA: TGTGCCGGCAGCGGACCGGGACAGTATACCGGGGAGCTGTTTTTT; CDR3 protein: CAGSGPGQYTGELFF
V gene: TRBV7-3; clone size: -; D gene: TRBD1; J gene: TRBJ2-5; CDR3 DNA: TGTGCCAGCAGCGCCCGGGACAGGGGGCCTTACGAGACCCAGTACTTC; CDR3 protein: CASSARDRGPYETQYF
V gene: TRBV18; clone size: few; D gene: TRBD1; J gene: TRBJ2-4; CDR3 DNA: TGTGCCAGCTCACGGGACAGGTTGGGGGCTCACTTAGCCAAAAACATTCAGTACTTC; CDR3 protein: CASSRDRLGAHLAKNIQYF
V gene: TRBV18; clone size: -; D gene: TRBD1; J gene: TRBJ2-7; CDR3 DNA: TGTGCCAGCTCATCCTCCGGGACAGGCCCCTACGAGCAGTACTTC; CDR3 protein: CASSSSGTGPYEQYF
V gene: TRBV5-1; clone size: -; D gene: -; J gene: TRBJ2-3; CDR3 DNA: TGCGCCAGCAGCCGCAGCCAGGGTCCTACGCAGTATTTT; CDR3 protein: CASSRSQGPTQYF
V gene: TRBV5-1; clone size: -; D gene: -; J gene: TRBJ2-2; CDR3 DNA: TGCGCCAGCAGCTTACGGGAGAAGAACACCGGGGAGCTGTTTTTT; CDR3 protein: CASSLREKNTGELFF
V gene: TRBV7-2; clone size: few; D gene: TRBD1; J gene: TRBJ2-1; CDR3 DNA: TGTGCCAGCAGATTAGGGGGCCCAGGGGCAGATGAGCAGTTCTTC; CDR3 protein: CASRLGGPGADEQFF
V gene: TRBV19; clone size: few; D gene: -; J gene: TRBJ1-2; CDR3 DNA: TGTGCCACCTCGGCTTCCTATGGCTACACCTTC; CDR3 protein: CATSASYGYTF
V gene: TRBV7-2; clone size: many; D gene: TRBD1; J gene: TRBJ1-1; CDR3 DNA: TGTGCCAGCAGCTTATCCCGACAGGGTGTCTCTGAAGCTTTCTTT; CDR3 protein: CASSLSRQGVSEAFF
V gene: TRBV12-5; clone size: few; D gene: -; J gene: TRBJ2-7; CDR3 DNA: TGTGCTAGTGGTTTGGGACTCCGGCCATACGAGCAGTACTTC; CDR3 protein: CASGLGLRPYEQYF
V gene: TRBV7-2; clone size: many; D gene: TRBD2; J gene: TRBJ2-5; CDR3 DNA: TGTGCCAGCAGCCAAAGACTAGCGGCGACGCTGCATCAAGAGACCCAGTACTTC; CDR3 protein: CASSQRLAATLHQETQYF
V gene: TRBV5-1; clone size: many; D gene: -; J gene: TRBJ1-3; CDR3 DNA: TGCGCCAGCAGCTTGGGGGGCACGGAAAACACCATATATTTT; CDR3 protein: CASSLGGTENTIYF
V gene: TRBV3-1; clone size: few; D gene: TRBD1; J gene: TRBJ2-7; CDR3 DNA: TGTGCCAGCAGCCGCGCGCGGACAGGGTTCCACGAGCAGTACTTC; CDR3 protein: CASSRARTGFHEQYF
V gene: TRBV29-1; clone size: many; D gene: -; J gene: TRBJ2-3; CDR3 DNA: TGCAGCGTTGTAGGGTCGGCCGGGGGTGGATCAGATACGCAGTATTTT; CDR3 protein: CSVVGSAGGGSDTQYF
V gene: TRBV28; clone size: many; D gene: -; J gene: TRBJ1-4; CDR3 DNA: TGTGCCAGCAGTCGCCTCTCACAGGGTTGGACTGAAAAACTGTTTTTT; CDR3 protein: CASSRLSQGWTEKLFF
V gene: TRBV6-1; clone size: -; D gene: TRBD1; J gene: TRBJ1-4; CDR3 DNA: TGTGCCAGCAGTCCGGACAGGGGGGATGAAAAACTGTTTTTT; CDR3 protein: CASSPDRGDEKLFF
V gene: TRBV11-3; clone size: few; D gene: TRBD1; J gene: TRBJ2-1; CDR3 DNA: TGTGCCAGCAGCTTAGACCAGACAGGGATCGATGAGCAGTTCTTC; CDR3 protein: CASSLDQTGIDEQFF
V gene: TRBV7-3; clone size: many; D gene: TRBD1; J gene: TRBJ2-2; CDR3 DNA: TGTGCCAGCAGCACTCGGACAGGGGGTACCACCGGGGAGCTGTTTTTT; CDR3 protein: CASSTRTGGTTGELFF
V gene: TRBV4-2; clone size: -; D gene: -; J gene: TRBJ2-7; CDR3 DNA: TGTGCCAGCAGCCAAGGCCTCTACTACGAGCAGTACTTC; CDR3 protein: CASSQGLYYEQYF
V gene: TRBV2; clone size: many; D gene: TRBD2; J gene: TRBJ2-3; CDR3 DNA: TGTGCCAGCAGTGACTCGGGACTAGCGGGGGGCCTCGATACGCAGTATTTT; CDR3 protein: CASSDSGLAGGLDTQYF
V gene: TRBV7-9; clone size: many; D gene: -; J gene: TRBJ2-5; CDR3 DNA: TGTGCCAGCAGCTCCAGGGGCCCAGAGACCCAGTACTTC; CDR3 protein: CASSSRGPETQYF
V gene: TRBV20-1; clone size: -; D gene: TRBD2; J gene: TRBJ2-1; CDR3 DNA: TGCAGTGCTAGAGCAGCGGGGGTTAACAATGAGCAGTTCTTC; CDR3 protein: CSARAAGVNNEQFF
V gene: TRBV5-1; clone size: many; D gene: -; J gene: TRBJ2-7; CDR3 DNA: TGCGCCAGCAGTCGGGACACGGCCTCCTACGAGCAGTACTTC; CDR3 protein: CASSRDTASYEQYF
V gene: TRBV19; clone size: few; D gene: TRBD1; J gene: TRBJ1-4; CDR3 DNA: TGTGCCAGTAGTGACCGGGACAGTCGTGAAAAACTGTTTTTT; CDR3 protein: CASSDRDSREKLFF
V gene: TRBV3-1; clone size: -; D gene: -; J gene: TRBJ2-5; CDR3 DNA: TGTGCCAGCAGCCAAGAGTGGCTAGCGCAAGAGACCCAGTACTTC; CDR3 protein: CASSQEWLAQETQYF
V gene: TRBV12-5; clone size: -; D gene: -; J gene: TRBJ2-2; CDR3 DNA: TGTGCTAGTGGTTTTGACAACCACGGCACCGGGGAGCTGTTTTTT; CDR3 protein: CASGFDNHGTGELFF
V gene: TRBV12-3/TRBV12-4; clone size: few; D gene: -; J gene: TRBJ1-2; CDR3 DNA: TGTGCCAGCAGCCCTCGACAGGACCTCTATGGCTACACCTTC; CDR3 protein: CASSPRQDLYGYTF
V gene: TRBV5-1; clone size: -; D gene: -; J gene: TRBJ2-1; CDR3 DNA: TGCGCCAGCAGAACCCCCGGGGGCAATGAGCAGTTCTTC; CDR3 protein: CASRTPGGNEQFF
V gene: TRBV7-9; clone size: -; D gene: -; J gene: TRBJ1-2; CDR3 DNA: TGTGCCAGCAGCCCACAGGAGGGAGTATTCTACACCTTC; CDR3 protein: CASSPQEGVFYTF